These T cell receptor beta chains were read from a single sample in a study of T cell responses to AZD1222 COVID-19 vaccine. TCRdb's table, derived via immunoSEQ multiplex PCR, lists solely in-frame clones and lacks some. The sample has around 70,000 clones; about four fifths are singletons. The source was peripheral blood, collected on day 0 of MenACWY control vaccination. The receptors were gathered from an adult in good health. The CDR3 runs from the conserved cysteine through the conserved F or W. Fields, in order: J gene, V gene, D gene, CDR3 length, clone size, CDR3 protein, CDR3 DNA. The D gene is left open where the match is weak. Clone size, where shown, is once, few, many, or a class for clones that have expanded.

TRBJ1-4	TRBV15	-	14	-	CATSRDRWGIELFF	TGTGCCACCAGCAGAGATCGTTGGGGAATTGAGCTGTTTTTT
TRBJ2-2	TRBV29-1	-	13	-	CSVEEDGDGELFF	TGCAGCGTTGAGGAGGACGGCGACGGGGAGCTGTTTTTT
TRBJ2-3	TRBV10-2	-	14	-	CASSESTGTDTQYF	TGCGCCAGCAGTGAGTCGACCGGCACAGATACGCAGTATTTT
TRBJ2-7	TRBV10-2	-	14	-	CASSESWGPYEQYF	TGCGCCAGCAGTGAGTCGTGGGGTCCCTACGAGCAGTACTTC
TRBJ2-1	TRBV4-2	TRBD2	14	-	CASTLAGGLNEQFF	TGTGCCAGCACCTTAGCGGGGGGCCTTAATGAGCAGTTCTTC
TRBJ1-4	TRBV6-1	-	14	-	CASSHERDREKLFF	TGTGCCAGCAGTCATGAAAGGGATCGGGAAAAACTGTTTTTT
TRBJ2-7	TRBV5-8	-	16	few	CASSLAGISRTYEQYF	TGTGCCAGCAGTTTGGCCGGGATATCCCGCACCTACGAGCAGTACTTC
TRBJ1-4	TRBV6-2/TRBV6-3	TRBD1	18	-	CATSRSRDRGTTNEKLFF	TGTGCCACCAGTCGGTCCCGGGACAGGGGAACAACTAATGAAAAACTGTTTTTT
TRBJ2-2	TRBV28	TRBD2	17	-	CASTLSRTSGNTGELFF	TGTGCCAGCACCCTTTCCCGGACTAGCGGAAACACCGGGGAGCTGTTTTTT
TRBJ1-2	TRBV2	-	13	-	CASSQDSNYGYTF	TGTGCCAGCAGCCAGGACAGTAACTATGGCTACACCTTC
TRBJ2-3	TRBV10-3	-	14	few	CAISEMWRADTQYF	TGTGCCATCAGTGAGATGTGGAGGGCAGATACGCAGTATTTT
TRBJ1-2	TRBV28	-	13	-	CASSLEPTYGYTF	TGTGCCAGCAGTTTAGAACCGACCTATGGCTACACCTTC
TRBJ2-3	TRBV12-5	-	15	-	CASGSARWSPDTQYF	TGTGCTAGTGGTTCGGCCAGGTGGAGTCCAGATACGCAGTATTTT
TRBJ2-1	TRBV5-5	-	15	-	CASSLAQLSYNEQFF	TGTGCCAGCAGCTTGGCACAGTTGTCCTACAATGAGCAGTTCTTC
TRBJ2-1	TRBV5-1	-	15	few	CASSFSGISYNEQFF	TGCGCCAGCAGCTTTAGCGGCATTTCCTACAATGAGCAGTTCTTC
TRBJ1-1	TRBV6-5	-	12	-	CASSFAGTEAFF	TGTGCCAGCAGTTTCGCCGGGACTGAAGCTTTCTTT
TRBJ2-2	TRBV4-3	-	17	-	CASSQDVGGVRTGELFF	TGCGCCAGCAGCCAAGATGTTGGGGGAGTGCGGACCGGGGAGCTGTTTTTT
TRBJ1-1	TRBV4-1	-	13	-	CASSQGRGTEAFF	TGCGCCAGCAGCCAAGGACGGGGCACTGAAGCTTTCTTT
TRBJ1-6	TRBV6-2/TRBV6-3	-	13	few	CASSLRSDSPLHF	TGTGCCAGCAGTTTAAGGAGTGATTCACCCCTCCACTTT
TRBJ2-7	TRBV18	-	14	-	CASSVDGFTREQYF	TGTGCCAGCTCAGTGGACGGGTTTACGAGGGAGCAGTACTTC
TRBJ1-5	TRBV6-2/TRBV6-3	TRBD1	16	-	CASSSYRGGNNQPQHF	TGTGCCAGCAGTTCTTACAGGGGAGGGAACAATCAGCCCCAGCATTTT
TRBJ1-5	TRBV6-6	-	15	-	CASSPDTTSNQPQHF	TGTGCCAGCAGTCCCGACACGACGAGCAATCAGCCCCAGCATTTT
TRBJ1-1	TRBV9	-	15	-	CASSVGAVVNTEAFF	TGTGCCAGCAGCGTAGGGGCGGTGGTGAACACTGAAGCTTTCTTT
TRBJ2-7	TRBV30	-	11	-	CAWGGLYEQYF	TGTGCCTGGGGGGGCCTGTACGAGCAGTACTTC
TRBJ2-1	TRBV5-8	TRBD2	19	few	CASSRFGLAGASSYNEQFF	TGTGCCAGCAGCCGTTTCGGACTAGCGGGGGCATCCTCCTACAATGAGCAGTTCTTC
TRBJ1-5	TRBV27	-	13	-	CASSSLGSQPQHF	TGTGCCAGCAGTTCCCTAGGGAGTCAGCCCCAGCATTTT
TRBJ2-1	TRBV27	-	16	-	CASSLQGFGSYNEQFF	TGTGCCAGCAGTTTACAGGGTTTTGGCTCCTACAATGAGCAGTTCTTC
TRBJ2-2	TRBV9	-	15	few	CASSVALVNTGELFF	TGTGCCAGCAGCGTAGCTCTAGTGAACACCGGGGAGCTGTTTTTT
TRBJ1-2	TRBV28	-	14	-	CASSLSTVEGGYTF	TGTGCCAGCAGTTTGTCGACGGTAGAGGGAGGCTACACCTTC
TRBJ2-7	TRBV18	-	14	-	CASSPRTGTNEQYF	TGTGCCAGCTCACCACGCACCGGGACAAACGAGCAGTACTTC